A selection of T cell receptor beta chains follows, all from one sample in a study of OX40 agonist ivuxolimab in advanced cancers. Repertoires were generated with immunoSEQ multiplex PCR, while TCRdb's copy carries only in-frame clones and drops some. The table lists around 67,000 clones, about four fifths of them singletons. The specimen was CD4+ or CD8+ T cells sorted from blood, collected in a trial of the OX40 agonist ivuxolimab. The receptors come from an adult with an advanced solid tumor such as melanoma, head and neck, liver or kidney cancer. CDR3s include the opening cysteine and the closing phenylalanine or tryptophan. The D gene is left open where the match is weak. Clone size appears in some rows only: once, few, many, or a class for an expanded clone.

j_call v_call clone_size d_call cdr3_aa cdr3_nt
TRBJ2-2 TRBV2 - - CASMPMGRSTGELFF TGTGCCAGCATGCCGATGGGCAGGAGCACCGGGGAGCTGTTTTTT
TRBJ2-1 TRBV2 few TRBD2 CASRQTSGGYEQFF TGTGCCAGCAGGCAGACTAGCGGGGGTTATGAGCAGTTCTTC
TRBJ2-5 TRBV11-2 - TRBD2 CASSSPAGGQETQYF TGTGCCAGCAGCTCCCCAGCGGGGGGGCAAGAGACCCAGTACTTC
TRBJ2-7 TRBV7-8 - - CASSLGGGQTYEQYF TGTGCCAGCAGCTTAGGGGGGGGACAGACCTACGAGCAGTACTTC
TRBJ2-3 TRBV7-2 - TRBD2 CASSSRGGLAGGYGDTQYF TGTGCCAGCAGCTCCCGCGGGGGGCTAGCGGGAGGTTATGGAGATACGCAGTATTTT
TRBJ2-5 TRBV4-2 - TRBD2 CASSQGVGGVETQYF TGTGCCAGCAGCCAAGGGGTGGGAGGGGTGGAGACCCAGTACTTC
TRBJ1-5 TRBV2 - - CASSAGRRQPQHF TGTGCCAGCAGCGCAGGTAGGAGGCAGCCCCAGCATTTT
TRBJ1-5 TRBV6-5 once TRBD1 CASSLGTGDQPQHF TGTGCCAGCAGTTTGGGGACAGGGGATCAGCCCCAGCATTTT
TRBJ2-5 TRBV7-9 - TRBD1 CASSLTGGQYF TGTGCCAGCAGCCTCACAGGGGGCCAGTACTTC
TRBJ2-1 TRBV7-9 medium-sized - CASSPTFGNEQFF TGTGCCAGCAGCCCGACTTTCGGAAATGAGCAGTTCTTC
TRBJ2-5 TRBV6-5 - TRBD2 CASRLLAGTGTQYF TGTGCCAGCAGGTTACTAGCGGGCACGGGGACCCAGTACTTC
TRBJ1-2 TRBV6-4 once - CASSDELGGGYTF TGTGCCAGCAGTGACGAGTTGGGGGGTGGCTACACCTTC
TRBJ2-7 TRBV7-2 once TRBD2 CASSSTSGRGKYEQYF TGTGCCAGCAGCTCGACTAGCGGGAGAGGGAAATACGAGCAGTACTTC
TRBJ1-1 TRBV6-5 - TRBD1 CASSSRGQANTEAFF TGTGCCAGCAGTTCTCGGGGACAGGCGAACACTGAAGCTTTCTTT
TRBJ1-1 TRBV7-2 - - CASRPPYPLNTEAFF TGTGCCAGCCGCCCCCCATACCCTCTGAACACTGAAGCTTTCTTT
TRBJ1-4 TRBV7-9 - - CASSFSLGNPTNEKLFF TGTGCCAGCAGCTTTTCCCTGGGCAATCCAACTAATGAAAAACTGTTTTTT
TRBJ2-2 TRBV2 - TRBD2 CASGGPTSVDTGELFF TGTGCCAGCGGGGGGCCGACTAGCGTCGACACCGGGGAGCTGTTTTTT
TRBJ1-1 TRBV27 - - CASSLSWVNTEAFF TGTGCCAGCAGTTTATCTTGGGTGAACACTGAAGCTTTCTTT
TRBJ1-2 TRBV6-5 - TRBD1 CASTTRTGEGYTF TGTGCCAGCACCACGAGGACAGGGGAAGGCTACACCTTC
TRBJ2-3 TRBV30 - TRBD2 CAWSWTSGSTDTQYF TGTGCCTGGAGTTGGACTAGCGGGAGCACAGATACGCAGTATTTT
TRBJ2-1 TRBV9 - TRBD2 CASSVSASGSYEQFF TGTGCCAGCAGCGTCTCGGCTAGCGGGAGCTATGAGCAGTTCTTC
TRBJ2-1 TRBV20-1 - TRBD2 CSAASGVEQFF TGCAGTGCTGCTAGCGGAGTCGAACAGTTCTTC
TRBJ2-1 TRBV27 - - CASSFSSYNEQFF TGTGCCAGCAGTTTCTCCTCCTACAATGAGCAGTTCTTC
TRBJ2-1 TRBV30 - - CAWSGDSYNEQFF TGTGCCTGGAGCGGCGACTCCTACAATGAGCAGTTCTTC
TRBJ1-6 TRBV7-3 - - CASSFRDNSPLHF TGTGCCAGCAGCTTCAGGGACAATTCACCCCTCCACTTT
TRBJ1-6 TRBV10-2 - - CASSVSGVLSSYNSPLHF TGCGCCAGCAGTGTTTCAGGGGTCCTGAGCTCCTATAATTCACCCCTCCACTTT
TRBJ2-7 TRBV5-4 - TRBD1 CASSLAGGSNEQYF TGTGCCAGCAGCTTGGCAGGGGGTTCCAACGAGCAGTACTTC
TRBJ2-4 TRBV4-3 - TRBD1 CASSHLTDRDENIQYF TGCGCCAGCAGCCACCTAACCGACAGGGACGAAAACATTCAGTACTTC
TRBJ2-7 TRBV11-3 few TRBD1 CASSTRQGATVEQYF TGTGCCAGCAGCACCAGACAGGGGGCGACGGTCGAGCAGTACTTC
TRBJ1-5 TRBV19 - - CASSIRIGINNQPQHF TGTGCCAGTAGTATTCGGATTGGGATAAACAATCAGCCCCAGCATTTT
TRBJ2-7 TRBV2 - - CASSGGGDWYEQYF TGTGCCAGCAGTGGAGGAGGTGACTGGTACGAGCAGTACTTC
TRBJ1-5 TRBV19 - - CASSIPDRRSQPQHF TGTGCCAGTAGTATCCCTGACAGGAGAAGTCAGCCCCAGCATTTT
TRBJ2-3 TRBV27 - - CASSDQGIVADTQYF TGTGCCAGCAGTGATCAGGGGATTGTCGCAGATACGCAGTATTTT
TRBJ2-7 TRBV28 - - CASSWDGDFTYEQYF TGTGCCAGCAGTTGGGACGGGGATTTCACCTACGAGCAGTACTTC
TRBJ1-2 TRBV2 - TRBD1 CASSEQGVIGGYTF TGTGCCAGCAGTGAACAGGGGGTTATAGGTGGCTACACCTTC
TRBJ2-2 TRBV13 - - CASSWDGKITGELFF TGTGCCAGCAGCTGGGACGGGAAGATCACCGGGGAGCTGTTTTTT
TRBJ1-5 TRBV7-2 - TRBD1 CASSSYRGLGQPQHF TGTGCCAGCAGCTCATACAGGGGGCTGGGGCAGCCCCAGCATTTT
TRBJ2-7 TRBV28 - - CASSSEGYSREQYF TGTGCCAGCAGTTCCGAGGGATATTCGAGGGAGCAGTACTTC
TRBJ2-2 TRBV5-1 - TRBD2 CASSPTSERTGELFF TGCGCCAGCAGCCCGACTAGCGAACGCACCGGGGAGCTGTTTTTT
TRBJ1-5 TRBV30 few TRBD1 CAWSGQGDQPQHF TGTGCCTGGAGTGGACAGGGAGATCAGCCCCAGCATTTT
TRBJ2-2 TRBV5-1 - - CASSFSTGLIPGELFF TGCGCCAGCAGCTTCTCGACAGGATTAATTCCCGGGGAGCTGTTTTTT
TRBJ2-3 TRBV5-6 few - CASSFGLARDTQYF TGTGCCAGCAGCTTTGGGCTAGCGAGGGATACGCAGTATTTT
TRBJ1-6 TRBV5-6 - TRBD1 CASSWGQNSPLHF TGTGCCAGCAGCTGGGGACAGAATTCACCCCTCCACTTT
TRBJ2-5 TRBV5-1 - - CASSAGQPAISQETQYF TGCGCCAGCAGCGCGGGACAGCCGGCGATCAGCCAAGAGACCCAGTACTTC
TRBJ2-5 TRBV5-4 - - CASSSLGGEVIETQYF TGTGCCAGCAGCTCCCTCGGAGGGGAGGTTATAGAGACCCAGTACTTC
TRBJ2-3 TRBV6-6 - TRBD1 CASIRPGRGQVDTQYF TGTGCCAGCATCAGACCAGGCAGGGGGCAAGTAGATACGCAGTATTTT
TRBJ2-1 TRBV5-3 once TRBD2 CASSLAVAGGAEQFF TGTGCCAGCAGCTTGGCCGTAGCGGGAGGCGCTGAGCAGTTCTTC
TRBJ1-3 TRBV30 - - CAWSSSGNTIYF TGTGCCTGGAGTTCATCTGGAAACACCATATATTTT
TRBJ1-1 TRBV2 - - CASRYLNTEAFF TGTGCCAGCAGGTATTTGAACACTGAAGCTTTCTTT
TRBJ2-7 TRBV30 - - CAWSAGTLSYEQYF TGTGCCTGGAGTGCGGGAACGTTATCCTACGAGCAGTACTTC
TRBJ2-5 TRBV7-2 - - CASSRPGRGETQYF TGTGCCAGCAGCCGGCCGGGCAGGGGAGAGACCCAGTACTTC
TRBJ2-2 TRBV5-1 - TRBD2 CASSRMTSGANTGELFF TGCGCCAGCAGTCGAATGACTAGCGGAGCTAACACCGGGGAGCTGTTTTTT
TRBJ1-6 TRBV7-3 - - CASSLTNPQYNSPLHF TGTGCCAGCAGCTTAACGAATCCACAGTATAATTCACCCCTCCACTTT